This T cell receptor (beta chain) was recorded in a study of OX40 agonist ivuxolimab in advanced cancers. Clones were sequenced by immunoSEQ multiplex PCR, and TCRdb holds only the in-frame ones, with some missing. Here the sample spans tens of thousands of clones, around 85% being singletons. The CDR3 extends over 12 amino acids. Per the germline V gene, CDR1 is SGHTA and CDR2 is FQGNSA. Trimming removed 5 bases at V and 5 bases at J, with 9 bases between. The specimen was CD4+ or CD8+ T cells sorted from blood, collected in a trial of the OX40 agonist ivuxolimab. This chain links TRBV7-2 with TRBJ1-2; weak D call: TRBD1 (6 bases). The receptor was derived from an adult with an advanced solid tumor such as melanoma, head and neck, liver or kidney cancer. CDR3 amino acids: CASSLQGYGYTF. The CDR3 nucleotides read TGTGCCAGCAGCCTACAGGGATATGGCTACACCTTC.